The 26 T cell receptor beta chains below come from one sample, sequenced in a study of blood T cell repertoires in COVID-19. Method: immunoSEQ multiplex PCR; TCRdb's copy keeps in-frame clones and lacks some. This sample yields 250,000 to 300,000 clones, of which just over 90% are seen a single time; approximately 2.4% belongs to the top ten. The sample taken for sequencing was PBMCs or T cells enriched from blood (not recorded which). The receptor source for this set is a woman in her forties with acute COVID-19.

The chain recombines TRBV5-1 with TRBJ1-5; TRBD1 matches at 9 bases. Germline CDR1 and CDR2: SGHRS and YFSETQ. With 0 bases clipped from V and 6 bases from J, the junction kept 4 bases outside the gene matches. This CDR3 is built from 15 residues. This chain's CDR3 is CASSLGDRVGQPQHF. The CDR3 coding sequence is TGCGCCAGCAGCTTGGGGGACAGGGTAGGTCAGCCCCAGCATTTT.

V usage is TRBV12-3 or TRBV12-4 and J usage is TRBJ1-3; TRBD1 agrees at 7 bases. The CDR3 is made up of 13 amino acids. The V and J ends lost 4 bases and 4 bases, in that order; junction bases with no gene match: 1. CDR3 in DNA: TGTGCCAGCAGTTCGGGACAGGGAAACACCATATATTTT. This encodes CASSSGQGNTIYF.

J is TRBJ2-7 and V is TRBV7-9; TRBD2 agrees at 14 bases. Germline V gene sequence: CDR1 SEHNR, CDR2 FQNEAQ (reference sequence). The CDR3 length is 16 residues. V shed 5 bases, J shed 4 bases, and the junction held 7 bases outside the gene matches. CDR3 loop: CASSPRTSGGRYEQYF. Here the CDR3 DNA reads TGTGCCAGCAGCCCCAGGACTAGCGGGGGGAGATACGAGCAGTACTTC.

This rearrangement joins TRBV7-9 to TRBJ2-2; 8 bases match TRBD1. Trimming took 4 bases from V and 6 from J; bases not matched to a gene: 10. Germline V gene sequence: CDR1 SEHNR, CDR2 FQNEAQ (reference sequence). CDR3 length equals 16 residues. The CDR3 DNA follows: TGTGCCAGCAGCTCCCCAGGGGGCGGGGAGCCCGGGGAGCTGTTTTTT. Its translation is CASSSPGGGEPGELFF. Full variable domain (rest looked up from reference TRBV7-9 and TRBJ2-2): DTGVSQNPRHKITKRGQNVTFRCDPISEHNRLYWYRQTLGQGPEFLTYFQNEAQLEKSRLLSDRFSAERPKGSFSTLEIQRTEQGDSAMYLCASSSPGGGEPGELFFGEGSRLTVL.

A single count supports this clone. This chain connects TRBV30 to TRBJ1-1, with 9 bases matching TRBD1. The junction had 8 bases not matched to a gene; V was cut back by 2 bases and J by 4 bases. The length of the CDR3 is 15 residues. Germline loops: CDR1 GTSNPN, CDR2 SVGIG (reference sequence). The CDR3 is CAWSRIRDRVTEAFF. The CDR3, as DNA: TGTGCCTGGAGTCGAATCCGGGACAGGGTCACTGAAGCTTTCTTT. Looking up the rest from reference TRBV30 and TRBJ1-1 gives the full variable domain: SQTIHQWPATLVQPVGSPLSLECTVEGTSNPNLYWYRQAAGRGLQLLFYSVGIGQISSEVPQNLSASRPQDRQFILSSKKLLLSDSGFYLCAWSRIRDRVTEAFFGQGTRLTVV.

J is TRBJ1-6 and V is TRBV7-2; D unclear. CDR1 is SGHTA, CDR2 FQGNSA, per germline. V lost 7 bases and J 6 bases, leaving 16 bases between the germline ends. This CDR3 has 15 amino acids. CDR3 DNA sequence: TGTGCCAGCAACCCAGCGGGGATGGCTAATTCACCCCTCCACTTT. Translating it yields CASNPAGMANSPLHF.

The rearrangement uses TRBV27 and TRBJ1-5, with 8 bases that match TRBD1. This CDR3 comprises 15 residues. The trim removed 8 bases at V and 0 bases at J, leaving 6 bases unmatched. CDR1 is MNHEY, CDR2 SMNVEV, per germline (reference sequence). CDR3 in amino acids: CASGTGGNSNQPQHF. The CDR3 DNA reads as TGTGCCAGCGGTACAGGGGGGAATAGCAATCAGCCCCAGCATTTT.

This clone was observed a single time. The chain uses TRBV9 and TRBJ1-2; 7 nucleotides agree with TRBD1. Germline V gives CDR1 SGDLS, CDR2 YYNGEE. The V gene end was trimmed by 4 bases and the J gene end by 5 bases; junction bases not matched to a gene: 11. CDR3 length: 15 amino acids. This CDR3 reads CASSPSGQSTYGYTF. The CDR3 bases are TGTGCCAGCAGCCCCTCGGGACAGTCCACTTATGGCTACACCTTC. Using reference TRBV9 and TRBJ1-2 for the parts outside the CDR3, the full variable domain is DSGVTQTPKHLITATGQRVTLRCSPRSGDLSVYWYQQSLDQGLQFLIQYYNGEERAKGNILERFSAQQFPDLHSELNLSSLELGDSALYFCASSPSGQSTYGYTFGSGTRLTVV.

This sequence joins TRBV27 and TRBJ1-2; D not certain. Germline V lookup: CDR1 MNHEY, CDR2 SMNVEV (reference sequence). The ends were cut back, 6 bases at V and 2 bases at J, with 13 bases in the middle. This CDR3 has 14 residues. DNA for the CDR3: TGTGCCAGCAGACAGACCAGCTTAAACTATGGCTACACCTTC. It codes for CASRQTSLNYGYTF.

The V and J genes are TRBV18 and TRBJ2-7; D might be TRBD1 (7 bases). Germline V gene sequence: CDR1 KGHSH, CDR2 LQKENI. V was shortened by 5 bases and J by 6 bases, with 14 bases between the two germline ends. CDR3 length: 13 amino acids. The CDR3 sequence: CASSNSQGGEQYF. Here the CDR3 DNA reads TGTGCCAGCTCAAACAGCCAGGGGGGCGAGCAGTACTTC.

The V and J genes are TRBV4-1 and TRBJ1-3; D is unresolved. Germline-derived CDR1 and CDR2 are MGHRA and YSYEKL. The CDR3 sequence is 18 residues long. Trimming took off 1 base at V and 2 bases at J, with 18 bases between the two ends. Here the CDR3 DNA reads TGCGCCAGCAGCCAAGTTCAAGCACAGACAACGACTGGAAACACCATATATTTT. It yields the protein CASSQVQAQTTTGNTIYF.

The count of this clone is one. The CDR3 region is CASSSIESYNSPLHF. The CDR3 bases are TGTGCCAGCAGCTCAATTGAGTCCTATAATTCACCCCTCCACTTT. This chain uses TRBV27 with TRBJ1-6; D remains unclear. Trimming took 6 bases from V and 1 from J, leaving 10 bases between them. The CDR3 is made up of 15 amino acids. Germline lookup yields CDR1 MNHEY and CDR2 SMNVEV (reference sequence).

The rearrangement links TRBV5-1 to TRBJ2-7; 9 bases align to TRBD1. V lost 7 bases to trimming and J lost 4 bases; unmatched junction nucleotides: 12. CDR1 and CDR2 from the germline V gene are SGHRS and YFSETQ. The CDR3 has 15 residues. The CDR3 sequence is CASSRPGQGSYEQYF. In DNA form, the CDR3 reads TGCGCCAGCTCCCGGCCGGGACAGGGTAGTTACGAGCAGTACTTC.

This rearrangement joins TRBV7-9 to TRBJ2-1; D not certain. The CDR3 has 15 amino acids. Germline CDR1 SEHNR, CDR2 FQNEAQ (reference sequence). Deletions cut 2 bases from V and 6 bases from J, with 14 bases between. The CDR3 DNA is TGTGCCAGCAGCTTAAAGATTGGCGGCATCAATGAGCAGTTCTTC. Translating gives CASSLKIGGINEQFF.

The chain employs TRBV24-1 and TRBJ2-3, with 7 positions matching TRBD1. The CDR3 consists of 14 residues. V was pared by 6 bases and J by 0 bases, with 2 bases of the junction left unmatched. From germline, CDR1 is KGHDR and CDR2 SFDVKD. This CDR3 reads CATSSTGSTDTQYF. DNA for the CDR3: TGTGCCACCAGTTCGACAGGGAGCACAGATACGCAGTATTTT.

The chain has TRBV24-1 and TRBJ2-7, with D unclear. Germline V gene sequence: CDR1 KGHDR, CDR2 SFDVKD. This CDR3 comprises 13 residues. The V end lost 4 bases, the J end lost 5 bases, and 11 bases lay between the germline ends. CDR3: CATSEPGSDEQYF. The CDR3 DNA sequence: TGTGCCACCAGTGAACCTGGCAGCGACGAGCAGTACTTC.

The rearrangement uses TRBV7-2 and TRBJ1-2; TRBD1 matches 8 bases. The CDR3 has 15 amino acids. V gave up 4 bases and J gave up 4 bases; unmatched junction bases: 8. CDR1 is SGHTA and CDR2 is FQGNSA in the germline V gene. In nucleotides, the CDR3 is TGTGCCAGCAGCTGGGGGACAGGTTACTCCTATGGCTACACCTTC. It yields the protein CASSWGTGYSYGYTF.

This chain uses TRBV28 with TRBJ2-5, with D maybe TRBD2 (6 bases). The CDR3 totals 14 residues. Germline CDR1 reads MDHEN; CDR2 reads SYDVKM. Trimming shortened V by 1 base and J by 2 bases, and 8 bases separated the two germline ends. The CDR3 DNA reads TGTGCCAGCAGTTTATCTGGGACTCAAGAGACCCAGTACTTC. It codes for CASSLSGTQETQYF.

This sequence joins TRBV6-5 and TRBJ1-4, with 8 bases aligning to TRBD1. V trimming: 6 bases; J trimming: 8 bases; junction bases outside the gene matches: 8. Germline assignment: CDR1 MNHEY and CDR2 SVGAGI. The CDR3 length is 14 residues. DNA for the CDR3: TGTGCCAGCAGCCGTAGCAGGGGGCCGGAAAAACTGTTTTTT. Translating gives CASSRSRGPEKLFF.

The gene calls are TRBV5-8 and TRBJ1-2; TRBD1 agrees at 8 bases. This CDR3 contains 13 residues. The germline CDR1 and CDR2 sequences are SGHTS and YDEGEE. The ends lost 5 bases at V and 7 bases at J; junction bases unmatched: 7. In nucleotides, the CDR3 is TGTGCCAGCAGGATGACAGGGGCGGGTGGCTACACCTTC. Its translation is CASRMTGAGGYTF.

A few counts support this clone. The rearrangement uses TRBV7-6 and TRBJ2-7; 13 positions match TRBD2. The length of the CDR3 is 16 residues. CDR1 and CDR2 from the germline V gene are SGHVS and FNYEAQ. V was clipped by 6 bases and J by 7 bases; unmatched bases: 12. The CDR3 nucleotides read TGTGCCAGCAGTTCGGGAGGACTAGCGGGAGTCGAAGAGCAGTACTTC. It specifies CASSSGGLAGVEEQYF.

The J gene is TRBJ2-4, the V gene TRBV19; TRBD2 matches at 11 bases. The germline gives CDR1 LNHDA, CDR2 SQIVND (reference sequence). With V trimmed by 4 bases and J by 2 bases, 7 bases remained unmatched. This CDR3 region has 17 residues. This chain's CDR3 is CASSKISGRESKNIQYF. CDR3 nucleotide sequence: TGTGCCAGTAGTAAAATTAGCGGGAGGGAGTCCAAAAACATTCAGTACTTC.

J is TRBJ2-1 and V is TRBV15; TRBD1 matches 10 bases. Germline V gene sequence: CDR1 LNHNV, CDR2 YYDKDF (reference sequence). V gave up 4 bases and J gave up 6 bases; unmatched junction bases: 6. This CDR3 region has 15 residues. For the CDR3, the DNA is TGTGCCACCAGCAACGACAGGGGGCCAGGCAATGAGCAGTTCTTC. This encodes CATSNDRGPGNEQFF.

The V gene is TRBV10-3, the J gene TRBJ1-3, with a tentative D call TRBD1 (6 bases). The germline V and J ends were trimmed by 2 bases and 7 bases, with 9 bases remaining between them. The V gene's germline CDR1 is ENHRY and CDR2 SYGVKD. CDR3 length equals 13 residues. As DNA, the CDR3 is TGTGCCATCAGTGAGGACCAGGGGAACACCATATATTTT. The encoded protein is CAISEDQGNTIYF.

The CDR3, as DNA: TGTGCCAGCAGCTTAGGACTAGCGGGGGCCTCCTACGAGCAGTACTTC. Its translation: CASSLGLAGASYEQYF. V and J are TRBV13 and TRBJ2-7; TRBD2 aligns across 11 bases. The CDR3 extends over 16 amino acids. CDR1 is PRHDT, CDR2 FYEKMQ, per germline (reference sequence). V trimming: 0 bases; J trimming: 0 bases; junction bases outside the gene matches: 1. Variable domain in full (rest from reference TRBV13 and TRBJ2-7): AAGVIQSPRHLIKEKRETATLKCYPIPRHDTVYWYQQGPGQDPQFLISFYEKMQSDKGSIPDRFSAQQFSDYHSELNMSSLELGDSALYFCASSLGLAGASYEQYFGPGTRLTVT.

The chain joins TRBV10-3 to TRBJ2-6; D may be TRBD2 (6 bases). There are 15 residues in the CDR3. V was pared by 4 bases and J by 2 bases, with 9 bases between. Germline V gene sequence: CDR1 ENHRY, CDR2 SYGVKD. CDR3 protein: CAISGRGTGANVLTF. The DNA for the CDR3 is TGTGCCATCAGTGGACGGGGGACTGGGGCCAACGTCCTGACTTTC.